The source of this T cell receptor (beta chain) is a study of vaccination effects on CD4 cells after COVID-19. Overall study: The second dose preceded post-vaccine samples by a median of 72 days. Overall study results and limits: Marked contraction was observed in infection-induced and vaccine-induced clones late after vaccination. Few convalescent patients, and no early post-infection timepoints, were available to the study.

The CDR3 is 15 amino acids. Germline CDR1 reads SGHTA; CDR2 reads FQGNSA. The trim removed 4 bases at V and 2 bases at J, leaving 2 bases unmatched. After expansion with viral peptide pools in the ViraFEST assay, antigen-specific CD4+ T cells were sequenced. Investigators separated out CD4+ T cells once approximately 11 days of culture had passed. Everyone in the study got two shots of either the BNT162b2 or mRNA-1273 vaccine. No vaccinee had earlier SARS-CoV-2 infection, and nucleocapsid antibodies were negative. A word on this clone: Antigen: not known.

The data were produced by immunoSEQ multiplex PCR, yet TCRdb's version contains in-frame clones alone and is incomplete. The table has about 30,000 clones, roughly four fifths seen once. The TCR was taken from a human donor who received a COVID-19 vaccine. The specimen was CD4+ T cells from PBMCs cultured with HCoV-229E spike peptides, collected after COVID-19 vaccination. V usage is TRBV7-2 and J usage is TRBJ2-6; 7 nucleotides line up with TRBD1. CDR3 sequence reads: CASSSTGAGANVLTF. The CDR3 nucleotides read TGTGCCAGCAGCTCTACAGGGGCTGGGGCCAACGTCCTGACTTTC.